These 24 T cell receptor beta chains were sequenced from one sample in a study of regulatory T cells in long-lasting Graves disease. CDR3 regions were amplified by Arm-PCR using iRepertoire HTBI primers to build TCR beta libraries. TCRdb called the multiplex PCR reads again in MiXCR, with one record for every CDR3 protein. The data contain hundreds of thousands of distinct CDR3 sequences, approximately 15% of them singletons. Time point in this sample: newly diagnosed GD, antithyroid drugs for less than 3 months. PBMC RNA served as the TCR library source. The sample was also linked to a second study, of T cells in Graves' hyperthyroidism and ophthalmopathy.

The sequenced sample was peripheral blood mononuclear cells (PBMCs), obtained at new diagnosis, from a patient treated with antithyroid drugs. These TCRs come from a man in his thirties or forties with Graves disease.

This clonotype appeared many times. The chain recombines TRBV2 with TRBJ2-2, with D possibly being TRBD2 (5 bases). Trimming removed 7 bases at V and 6 bases at J, with 9 bases between. Germline V gene lookup returns CDR1 SNHLY and CDR2 FYNNEI. The CDR3 extends over 12 amino acids. CDR3 sequence reads: CASTVEAGELFF. The CDR3 coding sequence is TGTGCCAGCACTGTGGAGGCCGGGGAGCTGTTTTTT.

The table lists this clonotype with many counts. The chain combines TRBV29-1 with TRBJ2-3; the D is unclear. CDR1 and CDR2 from the germline V gene are SQVTM and ANQGSEA. The V and J ends lost 3 bases and 1 base respectively, with 8 bases between them. The CDR3 has 13 residues. The CDR3 loop reads CSVEYLRTDTQYF. The CDR3 DNA is TGCAGCGTTGAGTACCTACGCACAGATACGCAGTATTTT.

V usage is TRBV5-5 and J usage is TRBJ1-4; 7 bases are a match to TRBD1. The junction had 7 bases not matched to a gene; V was cut back by 1 base and J by 4 bases. The germline V gene has CDR1 SGHKS and CDR2 YYEKEE (reference sequence). This CDR3 has 16 amino acids. The chain's CDR3 is CASSLRGDRNNEKLFF. CDR3 nucleotides: TGTGCCAGCAGCTTGAGGGGGGACAGAAATAATGAAAAACTGTTTTTT.

This clonotype was picked up a small number of times. The chain has TRBV7-9 and TRBJ2-2; 9 nucleotides match TRBD1. J gave up 6 bases and V 5 bases, and 10 bases lay outside the gene matches. Per germline, CDR1 SEHNR and CDR2 FQNEAQ (reference sequence). CDR3 size: 16 residues. In nucleotides, the CDR3 is TGTGCCAGCAGCCCTGGGACAGGGAATTTCGCCGGGGAGCTGTTTTTT. It is translated as CASSPGTGNFAGELFF.

The chain links TRBV30 to TRBJ2-7; D not certain. The germline V and J ends were trimmed by 5 bases and 2 bases, with 16 bases remaining between them. Germline V gene lookup returns CDR1 GTSNPN and CDR2 SVGIG (reference sequence). The CDR3 is made up of 14 amino acids. CDR3 protein: CAWGPSEPPYEQYF. For the CDR3, the DNA is TGTGCCTGGGGGCCCTCGGAACCCCCCTACGAGCAGTACTTC.

This clonotype appeared many times. This chain uses TRBV2 with TRBJ2-7; the D gene is possibly TRBD1 (6 bases). The CDR3 consists of 15 residues. V dropped 7 bases and J dropped 2 bases, with 18 bases sitting between them. Germline V gene data show CDR1 as SNHLY and CDR2 as FYNNEI. The CDR3 region is CASNIPKTGTYEQYF. DNA of the CDR3: TGTGCCAGCAACATCCCTAAGACAGGAACCTACGAGCAGTACTTC.

The CDR3: CASSPQGLGATQYF. The CDR3 nucleotides read TGTGCCAGCAGCCCCCAGGGTCTTGGAGCGACCCAGTACTTC. The rearrangement links TRBV7-7 to TRBJ2-5; D is possibly TRBD1 (5 bases). The germline V gene has CDR1 SSHAT and CDR2 FNYEAQ (reference sequence). V was shortened by 5 bases and J by 7 bases, with 17 bases between the two germline ends. The CDR3 contains 14 residues.

V usage is TRBV20-1 and J usage is TRBJ1-5; the D is unclear. With 0 bases removed from V and 2 bases from J, the gap between germline ends came to 20 bases. There are 18 residues in the CDR3. From germline, CDR1 is DFQATT and CDR2 SNEGSKA (reference sequence). CDR3 nucleotide sequence: TGCAGTGCTAGAGATCTGGTCTGGGAAGGAGACGGCAATCAGCCCCAGCATTTT. Protein: CSARDLVWEGDGNQPQHF.

The chain employs TRBV6-1 and TRBJ1-3; D is uncertain. Germline CDR1 and CDR2: MNHNS and SASEGT. The CDR3 has 14 residues. The V and J ends lost 4 bases and 2 bases respectively, with 9 bases between them. The CDR3 region is CASSGSPPGNTIYF. DNA for the CDR3: TGTGCCAGCAGTGGATCACCTCCTGGAAACACCATATATTTT.

Comment on this clonotype: A read error may explain this, as a much larger clone is one base away. The chain links TRBV7-2 to TRBJ1-2; D gene ambiguous. In germline, CDR1 is SGHTA, CDR2 FQGNSA. The CDR3 sequence is 13 residues long. The DNA of the CDR3 is TGTGCCGGCAGCCCCACATCAAACTATGGCTACACCTTC. The encoded protein is CAGSPTSNYGYTF. Full variable domain (remainder filled in from reference TRBV7-2 and TRBJ1-2): GAGVSQSPSNKVTEKGKDVELRCDPISGHTALYWYRQSLGQGLEFLIYFQGNSAPDKSGLPSDRFSAERTGGSVSTLTIQRTQQEDSAVYLCAGSPTSNYGYTFGSGTRLTVV.

In its sample, this clonotype was seen many times. The chain joins TRBV28 to TRBJ1-5; 9 nucleotides align to TRBD1. This CDR3 spans 18 amino acids. Germline trimming cut 5 bases from V and 0 bases from J; bases unmatched to any gene: 11. CDR1 is MDHEN and CDR2 is SYDVKM in the germline V gene. Written as DNA, the CDR3 is TGTGCCAGCAGTGCCGGGACAGGGATTAAGGATAGCAATCAGCCCCAGCATTTT. Translated: CASSAGTGIKDSNQPQHF.

This clonotype was detected many times. CDR3 region: CASRGHYGTDTQYF. The CDR3, as DNA: TGTGCCAGCAGGGGCCATTACGGCACAGATACGCAGTATTTT. J is TRBJ2-3 and V is TRBV6-1; D is ambiguous. V shed 6 bases and J shed 1 base, with 11 bases lying between them. The length of the CDR3 is 14 residues. The germline V gene encodes CDR1 MNHNS and CDR2 SASEGT.

The table lists this clonotype with many counts. V and J are TRBV7-2 and TRBJ2-2, with TRBD2 identical over 7 bases. V shed 3 bases, J shed 7 bases, and the junction held 5 bases outside the gene matches. The CDR3 is made up of 14 amino acids. Looked up from germline, CDR1 is SGHTA and CDR2 is FQGNSA. CDR3 nucleotides: TGTGCCAGCAGCTTCGGGAGGTCGGACGGGGAGCTGTTTTTT. The encoded protein is CASSFGRSDGELFF. Using reference TRBV7-2 and TRBJ2-2 for the parts outside the CDR3, the full variable domain is GAGVSQSPSNKVTEKGKDVELRCDPISGHTALYWYRQSLGQGLEFLIYFQGNSAPDKSGLPSDRFSAERTGGSVSTLTIQRTQQEDSAVYLCASSFGRSDGELFFGEGSRLTVL.

This clonotype was detected many times. This sequence joins TRBV5-6 and TRBJ2-7; 10 nucleotides agree with TRBD1. With V trimmed by 4 bases and J by 8 bases, 6 bases remained unmatched. Per the germline V gene, CDR1 is SGHDT and CDR2 is YYEEEE. The CDR3 covers 13 residues. The CDR3 DNA reads TGTGCCAGCAGCGGGGACAGGGGCTCTCAGCAGTACTTC. It is translated as CASSGDRGSQQYF.

This clonotype was recorded a few times. The chain has TRBV30 and TRBJ2-6; D unclear. CDR3 length: 14 amino acids. Germline V CDR1 and CDR2: GTSNPN, SVGIG (reference sequence). Deletions cut 2 bases from V and 0 bases from J, with 5 bases between. The CDR3 DNA reads as TGTGCCTGGAGTAGTACCTCTGGGGCCAACGTCCTGACTTTC. Amino acids: CAWSSTSGANVLTF. Combining the CDR3 with reference TRBV30 and TRBJ2-6 gives the whole variable domain SQTIHQWPATLVQPVGSPLSLECTVEGTSNPNLYWYRQAAGRGLQLLFYSVGIGQISSEVPQNLSASRPQDRQFILSSKKLLLSDSGFYLCAWSSTSGANVLTFGAGSRLTVL.

This clonotype came up a few times. One base away lies a much larger clone, so this may be a sequencing read error. The J gene is TRBJ1-1, the V gene TRBV12-3 or TRBV12-4; D is uncertain. Between the trimmed V and J ends, which lost 4 bases and 4 bases, there was a span of 13 bases. This CDR3 comprises 14 residues. In DNA form, the CDR3 reads TGTGCCAGCAGTTGGGAATTGGTGAGCACTGAAGCTTTCTTT. Protein sequence: CASSWELVSTEAFF.

In this sample, this clonotype turned up many times. V and J are TRBV5-1 and TRBJ1-1; D is ambiguous. The CDR3 spans 15 residues. Germline CDR1 and CDR2: SGHRS and YFSETQ. The V end lost 4 bases, the J end lost 11 bases, and 24 bases lay between the germline ends. CDR3 residues: CASSPDGPSALGAFF. The CDR3 DNA reads TGCGCCAGCAGCCCCGATGGCCCGAGCGCGTTGGGGGCTTTCTTT.

A few counts support this clonotype. The V and J genes are TRBV6-1 and TRBJ1-1, with D possibly matching TRBD1 (6 bases). There are 14 residues in the CDR3. The V gene's germline CDR1 is MNHNS and CDR2 SASEGT. Trimming stripped 4 bases from V and 5 bases from J, with 14 bases between. This CDR3 is CASSVARGGTEAFF. CDR3 nucleotide sequence: TGTGCCAGCAGTGTCGCCAGGGGTGGAACTGAAGCTTTCTTT.

This clonotype has more than one count but fewer than ten. The chain couples TRBV5-6 to TRBJ2-7, with 9 positions matching TRBD1. There are 16 residues in the CDR3. In germline, CDR1 is SGHDT, CDR2 YYEEEE. The V gene end was trimmed by 1 base and the J gene end by 1 base; junction bases not matched to a gene: 6. CDR3 nucleotides: TGTGCCAGCAGCTTGCCCGGGACAGGGTTATCCTACGAGCAGTACTTC. This codes for CASSLPGTGLSYEQYF.

This clonotype was detected ten times or more. V usage is TRBV6-2 or TRBV6-3 and J usage is TRBJ2-7; D remains ambiguous. Germline CDR1 reads MNHEY; CDR2 reads SVGEGT. This CDR3 is built from 18 residues. Trimming took 2 bases from V and 1 from J, leaving 21 bases between them. CDR3 region: CASSYASVSPGSSYEQYF. The CDR3 DNA is TGTGCCAGCAGTTACGCAAGCGTGAGCCCGGGTTCGTCCTACGAGCAGTACTTC.

A word on this clonotype: Given a much more abundant clone one base away, this may be a read error. The V gene is TRBV7-2, the J gene TRBJ2-2; no definite D call. The CDR3 is made up of 17 amino acids. Trimming left V 8 bases short and J 1 base short, with 20 bases between. Germline V gene sequence: CDR1 SGHTA, CDR2 FQGNSA. CDR3 loop: CASGPYLIRGNTGELFF. CDR3 bases: TGTGCCAGCGGCCCATACCTCATCAGAGGGAACACCGGGGAGCTGTTTTTT.

In this sample, this clonotype turned up many times. The chain has TRBV20-1 and TRBJ1-5, with TRBD1 identical over 10 bases. J gave up 1 base and V 5 bases, and 5 bases lay outside the gene matches. CDR3 length equals 15 residues. Germline CDR1 DFQATT, CDR2 SNEGSKA (reference sequence). The CDR3 DNA follows: TGCAGTGCTTCCGGGACAGGGGCGAGCAATCAGCCCCAGCATTTT. Protein sequence: CSASGTGASNQPQHF.

In this sample, this clonotype turned up many times. The chain employs TRBV2 and TRBJ2-2, with 10 bases fitting TRBD1. Trimming cost V 7 bases and J 4 bases; bases outside gene matches: 12. Germline V CDR1 and CDR2: SNHLY, FYNNEI. CDR3 size: 17 residues. The CDR3 is CASTPQGTGASTGELFF. The CDR3 nucleotides read TGTGCCAGCACCCCCCAGGGGACAGGGGCGAGCACCGGGGAGCTGTTTTTT.

In its sample, this clonotype was seen a few times. V and J are TRBV12-3 or TRBV12-4 and TRBJ2-1; 8 bases are a match to TRBD1. The CDR3 has 14 amino acids. The junction had 3 bases not matched to a gene; V was cut back by 6 bases and J by 2 bases. The chain's CDR3 is CASSRQGTYNEQFF. The CDR3 DNA reads as TGTGCCAGCAGCCGACAGGGGACCTACAATGAGCAGTTCTTC.